The clone carrying this T cell receptor (beta chain) was seen ten or more times. The antigen is not known. Clinical symptoms, serum thyroxine and TRAb, thyroid ultrasound and orbital computed tomography together formed the diagnostic basis. This sample is drawn from a study of T cells in Graves' hyperthyroidism and ophthalmopathy. Overall study context: Staff took peripheral blood when the initial diagnosis was made, before any treatment began. Findings and limits, study-wide: Model output signaled ophthalmopathy a median roughly six months ahead of onset.

The germline V gene encodes CDR1 SGDLS and CDR2 YYNGEE. The V and J ends lost 0 bases and 0 bases respectively, with 9 bases between them. This CDR3 has 15 residues. Amplified TCR beta CDR3 regions came from RNA transcripts. The study used the HTBI primer set for a first-round RT-PCR of the TCR CDR3. MiXCR, run by TCRdb on the multiplex PCR reads, gives a single entry per CDR3 protein. The table includes roughly 100,000 distinct CDR3 sequences, about 50% detected once. The chain joins TRBV9 to TRBJ1-2; possible D gene TRBD1, 5 bases. Sequenced: blood. The clonotype comes from a man in his forties with Graves' hyperthyroidism. CDR3 in amino acids: CASSVVDSPNYGYTF. CDR3 DNA: TGTGCCAGCAGCGTAGTCGACAGCCCTAACTATGGCTACACCTTC. Full variable domain (rest looked up from reference TRBV9 and TRBJ1-2): DSGVTQTPKHLITATGQRVTLRCSPRSGDLSVYWYQQSLDQGLQFLIQYYNGEERAKGNILERFSAQQFPDLHSELNLSSLELGDSALYFCASSVVDSPNYGYTFGSGTRLTVV.